Below, one TCR beta chain is given with its context. The CDR3 length is 13 residues. From germline, CDR1 is SGHTA and CDR2 FQGNSA. V was trimmed by 4 bases and J by 2 bases, leaving 8 bases between them. The data were obtained in a study of OX40 agonist ivuxolimab in advanced cancers. The protocol was immunoSEQ multiplex PCR, while the TCRdb copy is restricted to in-frame clones and leaves out a portion. The sample has about 42,000 clones; approximately 83% are singletons. The V call is TRBV7-2, the J call TRBJ1-2; tentative D call: TRBD1 (5 bases). The specimen comprised CD4+ or CD8+ T cells sorted from blood, sampled in a trial of the OX40 agonist ivuxolimab. The sequence came from an adult with an advanced solid tumor such as melanoma, head and neck, liver or kidney cancer. This CDR3 reads CASSWGGNYGYTF. CDR3 DNA: TGTGCCAGCAGCTGGGGGGGGAACTATGGCTACACCTTC.